Listed below are T cell receptor beta chains from one sample, sequenced in a study of technical replicates of blood from a handful of donors. Using immunoSEQ multiplex PCR, the repertoire was profiled, and TCRdb retains in-frame clones only, with some absent. The table has 70,000 to 95,000 clones, around 95% seen once. Source material: T cells isolated from PBMCs. These receptors were obtained from a human donor in good health. Each CDR3 is given with its conserved first and last residue. The order of the fields is J gene, V gene, clone size, D gene, CDR3 protein, CDR3 DNA. A D gene is named only where the DNA matches it firmly. Clone sizes are given selectively: once, few, many, or a class where the clone is expanded.

TRBJ1-2 | TRBV19 | once | NA | CASTLRAGARSLGGYTF | TGTGCCAGTACCCTCCGGGCGGGGGCGCGCTCCCTGGGTGGCTACACCTTC
TRBJ2-7 | TRBV13 | NA | NA | CASSLRSYEQYF | TGTGCCAGCAGCTTACGGTCCTACGAGCAGTACTTC
TRBJ2-3 | TRBV5-4 | NA | TRBD2 | CASSIRTRTDTQYF | TGTGCCAGCAGCATCCGGACTAGAACAGATACGCAGTATTTT
TRBJ2-3 | TRBV29-1 | NA | TRBD2 | CSVVSGGDKDTQYF | TGCAGCGTTGTTAGCGGGGGAGATAAAGATACGCAGTATTTT
TRBJ2-5 | TRBV9 | NA | NA | CASSVSYQETQYF | TGTGCCAGCAGCGTGTCCTATCAAGAGACCCAGTACTTC
TRBJ2-2 | TRBV25-1 | NA | TRBD1 | CASSDRGSNTGELFF | TGTGCCAGCAGTGACAGGGGGTCGAACACCGGGGAGCTGTTTTTT
TRBJ1-5 | TRBV19 | NA | NA | CASSTHGQHSNQPQHF | TGTGCCAGTAGTACGCACGGACAGCATAGCAATCAGCCCCAGCATTTT
TRBJ1-1 | TRBV5-1 | NA | NA | CASSSQVGNTEAFF | TGCGCCAGCAGTTCACAGGTGGGAAACACTGAAGCTTTCTTT
TRBJ2-2 | TRBV7-9 | NA | TRBD2 | CASSPALGGTSGSHGELFF | TGTGCCAGCAGCCCAGCCCTGGGGGGGACTAGCGGGTCGCACGGGGAGCTGTTTTTT
TRBJ1-1 | TRBV25-1 | NA | TRBD1 | CASRGQAKNTEAFF | TGTGCCAGCAGGGGACAGGCAAAAAACACTGAAGCTTTCTTT
TRBJ2-7 | TRBV2 | once | TRBD2 | CASSARRGDFGSYEQYF | TGTGCCAGCAGTGCCAGGCGGGGGGACTTCGGCTCCTACGAGCAGTACTTC
TRBJ2-5 | TRBV4-1 | NA | TRBD2 | CASSRGLAGGPREETQYF | TGCGCCAGCAGCCGTGGACTAGCGGGGGGGCCGAGAGAAGAGACCCAGTACTTC
TRBJ2-1 | TRBV21-1 | once | NA | CASSHRGSGGSDEQFF | TGTGCCAGCAGCCACCGGGGTAGCGGGGGTAGCGATGAGCAGTTCTTC
TRBJ2-7 | TRBV28 | NA | TRBD1 | CASSFGTGGEGDEQYF | TGTGCCAGCAGTTTCGGGACAGGGGGGGAGGGTGACGAGCAGTACTTC
TRBJ2-4 | TRBV10-1 | NA | TRBD2 | CASSDGGAKNIQYF | TGCGCCAGCAGTGACGGGGGGGCCAAAAACATTCAGTACTTC
TRBJ1-4 | TRBV5-1 | once | NA | CASSLFATNEKLFF | TGCGCCAGCAGCCTGTTTGCAACTAATGAAAAACTGTTTTTT
TRBJ2-1 | TRBV19 | NA | TRBD2 | CASSIVLAGAGSYNEQFF | TGTGCCAGTAGTATCGTCCTAGCGGGGGCCGGCTCCTACAATGAGCAGTTCTTC
TRBJ1-1 | TRBV28 | NA | NA | CASSFVAVGSEAFF | TGTGCCAGCAGTTTCGTAGCAGTGGGTTCTGAAGCTTTCTTT
TRBJ2-2 | TRBV11-1 | NA | NA | CASSLTPRATGELFF | TGTGCCAGCAGCTTAACCCCCAGGGCAACCGGGGAGCTGTTTTTT
TRBJ2-7 | TRBV30 | NA | NA | CAWSYRVSDEQYF | TGTGCCTGGAGTTACAGGGTCTCCGACGAGCAGTACTTC
TRBJ1-1 | TRBV6-1 | NA | NA | CASSDNSKRGLEAFF | TGTGCCAGCAGTGACAATTCAAAAAGGGGCCTTGAAGCTTTCTTT
TRBJ1-1 | TRBV10-3 | NA | NA | CAISDREGNTEAFF | TGTGCCATCAGTGATCGGGAGGGGAACACTGAAGCTTTCTTT
TRBJ1-2 | TRBV19 | NA | TRBD1 | CASSMEGAGYGYTF | TGTGCCAGTAGTATGGAGGGGGCAGGCTATGGCTACACCTTC
TRBJ1-4 | TRBV6-6 | NA | NA | CASSLTETNEKLFF | TGTGCCAGCAGTCTGACAGAGACTAATGAAAAACTGTTTTTT
TRBJ2-1 | TRBV29-1 | NA | TRBD1 | CSTFGDRGFNEQFF | TGCAGTACCTTCGGTGACAGGGGGTTCAATGAGCAGTTCTTC
TRBJ2-1 | TRBV9 | NA | TRBD2 | CASSKGLAGSSYNEQFF | TGTGCCAGCAGCAAAGGACTAGCGGGCAGCTCCTACAATGAGCAGTTCTTC
TRBJ2-6 | TRBV19 | NA | TRBD2 | CASSSPVSGRRGGANVLTF | TGTGCCAGTAGTAGCCCGGTGAGCGGGAGGAGGGGTGGGGCCAACGTCCTGACTTTC
TRBJ2-1 | TRBV7-9 | NA | TRBD2 | CASRPFGLAGAYNEQFF | TGTGCCAGCAGGCCTTTCGGACTAGCGGGGGCCTACAATGAGCAGTTCTTC
TRBJ2-5 | TRBV30 | NA | TRBD1 | CAWSVQQGYQETQYF | TGTGCCTGGAGTGTACAACAGGGGTACCAAGAGACCCAGTACTTC
TRBJ2-7 | TRBV7-2 | once | TRBD1 | CASSLVYGTGINSYEQYF | TGTGCCAGCAGCTTAGTCTACGGGACAGGGATAAACTCCTACGAGCAGTACTTC
TRBJ2-1 | TRBV7-7 | NA | NA | CASSSGQSSYNEQFF | TGTGCCAGCAGCTCCGGACAGTCATCCTACAATGAGCAGTTCTTC
TRBJ1-5 | TRBV9 | NA | NA | CASSVEPGQPQHF | TGTGCCAGCAGCGTAGAGCCCGGTCAGCCCCAGCATTTT
TRBJ1-2 | TRBV7-9 | once | TRBD1 | CASSGPTGGSPPNGGYTF | TGTGCCAGCAGCGGACCGACAGGGGGTAGTCCTCCAAACGGTGGCTACACCTTC
TRBJ2-7 | TRBV9 | NA | TRBD1 | CASSVNSRDRDDEQYF | TGTGCCAGCAGCGTAAATAGTCGTGACAGGGATGACGAGCAGTACTTC
TRBJ1-4 | TRBV6-5 | NA | TRBD1 | CASSSGGREKLFF | TGTGCCAGCAGTTCAGGGGGCCGGGAAAAACTGTTTTTT
TRBJ2-7 | TRBV5-6 | once | TRBD2 | CASSQGLAGGEQYF | TGTGCCAGCAGCCAGGGACTAGCGGGAGGCGAGCAGTACTTC
TRBJ1-5 | TRBV7-2 | NA | NA | CASSLGGAGYSNQPQHF | TGTGCCAGCAGCTTAGGTGGGGCGGGATATAGCAATCAGCCCCAGCATTTT
TRBJ1-1 | TRBV6-4 | NA | NA | CASRTDRTNTEAFF | TGTGCCAGCAGGACCGACAGGACTAACACTGAAGCTTTCTTT
TRBJ1-4 | TRBV28 | NA | TRBD1 | CASSTRTGLSEKLFF | TGTGCCAGCAGTACCAGGACAGGTCTAAGTGAAAAACTGTTTTTT
TRBJ2-1 | TRBV29-1 | NA | TRBD2 | CSVPGRETPNEQFF | TGCAGCGTCCCCGGGCGGGAGACCCCCAATGAGCAGTTCTTC
TRBJ1-2 | TRBV5-6 | NA | TRBD1 | CASSSRGQGALGYTF | TGTGCCAGCAGCTCAAGAGGACAGGGGGCGTTGGGCTACACCTTC
TRBJ2-1 | TRBV14 | NA | TRBD1 | CASSQVPLGQGAFEQFF | TGTGCCAGCAGCCAAGTTCCCCTGGGGCAGGGGGCTTTTGAGCAGTTCTTC
TRBJ2-1 | TRBV27 | NA | NA | CASSGGPDWDEQFF | TGTGCCAGCTCCGGGGGACCGGACTGGGATGAGCAGTTCTTC
TRBJ2-3 | TRBV29-1 | NA | NA | CSVEARGRAPDTQYF | TGCAGCGTTGAGGCAAGGGGGAGGGCCCCAGATACGCAGTATTTT
TRBJ1-3 | TRBV7-9 | NA | NA | CASSLAQMLSSSGNTIYF | TGTGCCAGCAGCTTAGCGCAAATGCTTTCTAGCTCTGGAAACACCATATATTTT
TRBJ1-1 | TRBV2 | NA | NA | CASSEVAVEAFF | TGTGCCAGCAGTGAAGTGGCGGTTGAAGCTTTCTTT
TRBJ1-1 | TRBV27 | NA | NA | CASSYLQGIASTEAFF | TGTGCCAGCAGTTATCTGCAGGGGATTGCGAGCACTGAAGCTTTCTTT
TRBJ2-3 | TRBV2 | NA | TRBD1 | CASSGGPTGPDTQYF | TGTGCCAGCAGTGGGGGCCCGACAGGGCCAGATACGCAGTATTTT
TRBJ1-2 | TRBV7-6 | once | NA | CASSAGQTYGYTF | TGTGCCAGCAGCGCCGGACAGACCTATGGCTACACCTTC
TRBJ1-4 | TRBV6-5 | NA | NA | CASSYFRQKNEKLFF | TGTGCCAGCAGTTACTTTAGACAGAAAAATGAAAAACTGTTTTTT
TRBJ2-7 | TRBV5-1 | NA | NA | CASSLAAGASYEQYF | TGCGCCAGCAGCTTGGCCGCAGGGGCCTCCTACGAGCAGTACTTC